These 6 T cell receptor beta chains share one sample of origin, sequenced in a study of blood T cell repertoires in COVID-19. Here immunoSEQ multiplex PCR was the method, and the copy in TCRdb shows in-frame clones only, minus some. The sample lists more than 50,000 clones, roughly 70% seen once, with around 14% in the top ten. The sequenced sample was peripheral blood. The receptor set was obtained from a woman in her 70s with acute or convalescent COVID-19.

This chain uses TRBV10-2 with TRBJ1-2; D gene uncertain. The CDR3 loop spans 12 amino acids. Germline V CDR1 and CDR2: WSHSY, SAAADI. Between the trimmed V and J ends, which lost 8 bases and 1 base, there was a span of 8 bases. The CDR3 DNA is TGCGCCAGCGCAGTGTTTAACTATGGCTACACCTTC. Protein sequence: CASAVFNYGYTF.

The chain uses TRBV19 and TRBJ2-1; 10 nucleotides match TRBD1. The CDR3 sequence is 15 residues long. Trimming took 4 bases from V and 3 from J; bases not matched to a gene: 3. Per germline, CDR1 LNHDA and CDR2 SQIVND (reference sequence). The CDR3 sequence: CASSRTGGGYNEQFF. The CDR3 nucleotides read TGTGCCAGTAGTAGGACAGGGGGGGGCTACAATGAGCAGTTCTTC.

J is TRBJ2-1 and V is TRBV14, with a possible D match to TRBD1 (5 bases). V lost 4 bases and J 3 bases, leaving 19 bases between the germline ends. The germline V gene has CDR1 SGHDN and CDR2 FVKESK. The CDR3 totals 17 residues. The CDR3 loop is CASSLKRGLSYYNEQFF. DNA of the CDR3: TGTGCCAGCAGCCTGAAAAGGGGTCTGAGTTACTACAATGAGCAGTTCTTC.

The rearrangement joins TRBV5-8 to TRBJ1-2; 8 nucleotides line up with TRBD1. The CDR3 has 15 amino acids. Germline V lookup: CDR1 SGHTS, CDR2 YDEGEE. V lost 2 bases, J lost 4 bases, and 7 bases stayed unmatched. This CDR3 reads CASSFDRGPVYGYTF. The CDR3 coding sequence is TGTGCCAGCAGCTTCGACAGGGGTCCGGTCTATGGCTACACCTTC.

V usage is TRBV6-5 and J usage is TRBJ1-4; no reliable D call. Trimming removed 8 bases at V and 8 bases at J, with 12 bases between. Germline V lookup: CDR1 MNHEY, CDR2 SVGAGI. CDR3 length equals 12 residues. CDR3 loop: CASRQVGEKLFF. CDR3 DNA sequence: TGTGCCAGCCGGCAGGTTGGGGAAAAACTGTTTTTT.

This chain uses TRBV5-6 with TRBJ2-6; D uncertain. V was cut by 0 bases and J by 0 bases, with 13 bases left in between. Germline V gene lookup returns CDR1 SGHDT and CDR2 YYEEEE. The CDR3 loop spans 18 amino acids. The DNA for the CDR3 is TGTGCCAGCAGCTTGGTGGCCGGAGCTCTCTCTGGGGCCAACGTCCTGACTTTC. It codes for CASSLVAGALSGANVLTF.